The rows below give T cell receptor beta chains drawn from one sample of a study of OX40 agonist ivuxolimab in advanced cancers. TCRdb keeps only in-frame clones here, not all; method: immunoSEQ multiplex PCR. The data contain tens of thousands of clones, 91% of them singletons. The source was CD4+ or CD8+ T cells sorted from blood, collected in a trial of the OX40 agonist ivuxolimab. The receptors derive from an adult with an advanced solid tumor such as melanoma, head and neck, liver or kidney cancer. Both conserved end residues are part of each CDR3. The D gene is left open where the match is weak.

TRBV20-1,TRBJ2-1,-,CSAASAVSQFF
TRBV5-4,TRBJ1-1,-,CASSLPTDRTNTEAFF
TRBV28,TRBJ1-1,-,CASSSGQNTEAFF
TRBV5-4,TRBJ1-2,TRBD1,CASSKTGGNYGYTF
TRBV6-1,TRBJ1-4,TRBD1,CASSSRQGRAEKLFF
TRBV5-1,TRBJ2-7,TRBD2,CASSGGVSGTYEQYF
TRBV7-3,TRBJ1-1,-,CASSLRFSGTEAFF
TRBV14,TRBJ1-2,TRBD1,CASSRDRGIANYGYTF
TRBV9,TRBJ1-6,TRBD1,CASSVVGGPSSPLHF
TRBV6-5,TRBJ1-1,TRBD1,CASSYGTGVTEAFF
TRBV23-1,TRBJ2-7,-,CASTIQGVSYEQYF
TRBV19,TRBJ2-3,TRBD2,CASSNLPTSGTTDTQYF
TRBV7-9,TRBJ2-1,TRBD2,CASSRQGLAGGEQFF
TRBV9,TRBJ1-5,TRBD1,CASSAGGHVLPGNQPQHF
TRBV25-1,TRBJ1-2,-,CASSQPEGGYTF
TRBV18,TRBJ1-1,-,CASSPPIAGKLTEAFF
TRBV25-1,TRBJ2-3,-,CASSDLGLQYF
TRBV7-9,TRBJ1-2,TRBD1,CASSPRGLLNYGYTF
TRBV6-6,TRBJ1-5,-,CASSYVGNQPQHF
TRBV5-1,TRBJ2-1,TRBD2,CASSFPQGSTSGSSYNEQFF
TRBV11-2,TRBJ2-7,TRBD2,CASSSSRSPSGSYEQYF
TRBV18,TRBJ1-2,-,CASSPSRQGRLYGYTF
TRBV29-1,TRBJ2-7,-,CSVVVGWYEQYF
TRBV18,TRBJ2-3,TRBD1,CASSPDRGRTDTQYF
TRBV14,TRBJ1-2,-,CASSQVGEINGYTF
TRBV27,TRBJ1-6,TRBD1,CASAATGGGNSPLHF
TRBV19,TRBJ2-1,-,CASSLGGRRYEQFF
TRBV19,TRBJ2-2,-,CASSIGRMNTGELFF
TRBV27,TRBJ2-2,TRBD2,CASSLVMGLAAGELFF
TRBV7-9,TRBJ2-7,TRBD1,CASSSTHSGTGSYEQYF
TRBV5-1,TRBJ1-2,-,CASSLPGAYGYTF
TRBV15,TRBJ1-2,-,CATTQGAGDYGYTF
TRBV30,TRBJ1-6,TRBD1,CAWSPTGIDNSPLHF
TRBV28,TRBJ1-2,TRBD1,CASLTGGGGYGYTF
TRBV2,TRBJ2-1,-,CASNGYSYNEQFF
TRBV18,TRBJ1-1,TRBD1,CASSPRGTGWAEAFF
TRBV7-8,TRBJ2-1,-,CASSLGVSSSYNEQFF
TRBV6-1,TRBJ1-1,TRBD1,CASSRRTGSYTEAFF
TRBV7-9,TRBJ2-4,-,CASGLTTTTKNIQYF
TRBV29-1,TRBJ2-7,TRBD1,CSVGDRGLGGSYEQYF
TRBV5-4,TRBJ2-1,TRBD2,CASSLERELVDEQFF
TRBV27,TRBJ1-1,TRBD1,CASKRGTANTEAFF
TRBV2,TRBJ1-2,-,CASSGVGWFEDGYTF
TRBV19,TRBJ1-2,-,CASSKASGYTF
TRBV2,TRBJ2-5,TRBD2,CASKGGLAGGETQYF
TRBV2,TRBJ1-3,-,CASSGVAGNTIYF
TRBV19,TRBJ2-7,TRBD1,CASRAGTGAYEQYF
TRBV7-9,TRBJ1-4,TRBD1,CASSQMTGVGEKLFF
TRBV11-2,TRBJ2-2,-,CASSLIGGIVTGELFF